This T cell receptor (beta chain) was sequenced in a study of technical replicates of blood from several donors. The data were produced by immunoSEQ multiplex PCR, yet TCRdb's version contains in-frame clones alone and is incomplete. The table has 50,000 to 65,000 clones, over 85% seen once. In germline, CDR1 is ENHRY, CDR2 SYGVKD. This CDR3 region has 15 residues. V dropped 3 bases and J dropped 1 base, with 12 bases sitting between them. The sample comprised PBMCs. V and J are TRBV10-3 and TRBJ1-1; no reliable D call. The clonotype comes from a human donor in good health. Some clones in this sample may be carry-over from other donors' samples. CDR3 coding DNA: TGTGCCATCAGTGAACTCCGGCAGGCGAACACTGAAGCTTTCTTT. Protein sequence: CAISELRQANTEAFF.